A single TCR beta chain is shown here with its context. The sample comes from a study of blood T cell repertoires in COVID-19. As for the study in general: COVID-19 samples from acute and convalescent phases originated in the United States, Italy and Spain. T cells, B-cell-depleted T cells, or PBMCs provided the cDNA or gDNA that served as material.

In the original analysis: Reference gene primers were amplified, and this amplification served to estimate nucleated cell counts. Sequencing was performed with immunoSEQ multiplex PCR; in TCRdb, only in-frame clones are kept and a portion is missing. V, J and clone size are taken as reported in that table, and D and trimming were inferred from the DNA itself. The table records roughly 230,000 clones, 80% to 90% of them present only once. Per germline, CDR1 LNHNV and CDR2 YYDKDF (reference sequence). The CDR3 covers 13 residues. V lost 4 bases and J lost 8, with 14 bases in between. This chain links TRBV15 with TRBJ1-2; D gene uncertain. The material sequenced was peripheral blood. This clonotype was obtained from a man aged 35-49 years with active or convalescent COVID-19. The CDR3 sequence is CATSIDHSGGYTF. Here the CDR3 DNA reads TGTGCCACCAGCATAGACCACAGCGGCGGCTACACCTTC.